Each of the 7 T cell receptor beta chains below was sequenced from the same sample in a study of preoperative IRX-2 immunotherapy in early breast cancer. Documented treatment: preoperative locoregional IRX-2 cytokine immunotherapy. Produced via immunoSEQ multiplex PCR; TCRdb's table is partial and in-frame only. The profile shows roughly 57,000 clones, around 94% of them singletons. This specimen was acquired from a patient treated with IRX-2 immunotherapy. These receptors originate from a human donor with breast cancer.

J is TRBJ1-2 and V is TRBV18; D unclear. V lost 2 bases and J 4 bases, leaving 11 bases between the germline ends. Germline V CDR1 and CDR2: KGHSH, LQKENI. There are 14 residues in the CDR3. CDR3 protein: CASSPESLGYGYTF. CDR3 coding DNA: TGTGCCAGCTCACCAGAGTCATTAGGCTATGGCTACACCTTC.

This clone was seen once. V is TRBV7-2 and J is TRBJ2-2, with D perhaps TRBD2 (6 bases). CDR1 and CDR2 from the germline V gene are SGHTA and FQGNSA. The CDR3 has 15 amino acids. The V and J ends lost 2 bases and 3 bases respectively, with 10 bases between them. CDR3 in amino acids: CASSLSGSYTGELFF. In DNA form, the CDR3 reads TGTGCCAGCAGCTTATCCGGGAGTTACACCGGGGAGCTGTTTTTT.

Regarding this clone: Within the sample, other DNA sequences also encode this same CDR3. The rearrangement joins TRBV19 to TRBJ1-2; a possible D gene is TRBD1 (6 bases). V shed 8 bases and J shed 2 bases, with 15 bases lying between them. The germline V gene has CDR1 LNHDA and CDR2 SQIVND (reference sequence). The CDR3 is 14 amino acids. CDR3 nucleotides: TGTGCCAGTTCTACCACAGGGTCCAACTATGGCTACACCTTC. Its translation is CASSTTGSNYGYTF. Complete variable domain (other parts from reference TRBV19 and TRBJ1-2): DGGITQSPKYLFRKEGQNVTLSCEQNLNHDAMYWYRQDPGQGLRLIYYSQIVNDFQKGDIAEGYSVSREKKESFPLTVTSAQKNPTAFYLCASSTTGSNYGYTFGSGTRLTVV.

The genes are TRBV6-5 and TRBJ1-4; no definite D call. Germline V gives CDR1 MNHEY, CDR2 SVGAGI. The CDR3 sequence is 13 residues long. V lost 2 bases to trimming and J lost 7 bases, with 8 bases between them. CDR3 protein: CASSYNPGEKLFF. In DNA, the CDR3 is TGTGCCAGCAGTTACAACCCCGGTGAAAAACTGTTTTTT.

The gene calls are TRBV7-8 and TRBJ1-5; 10 bases align to TRBD1. V lost 5 bases and J lost 7; bases outside the gene matches: 17. The CDR3 is 18 residues long. CDR1 SGHVS and CDR2 FQNEAQ come from the germline V gene. The CDR3 here is CASSPNLVTTGGRQPQHF. In nucleotides, the CDR3 is TGTGCCAGCAGCCCGAACCTCGTTACGACAGGGGGCCGGCAGCCCCAGCATTTT.

The chain couples TRBV7-2 to TRBJ2-1, with 9 bases matching TRBD2. Germline V gives CDR1 SGHTA, CDR2 FQGNSA. The CDR3 consists of 14 residues. V lost 2 bases, J lost 8 bases, and 4 bases stayed unmatched. CDR3 nucleotide sequence: TGTGCCAGCAGCTTACCGGGACTAGCCTATGAGCAGTTCTTC. Encoded protein: CASSLPGLAYEQFF.

The V call is TRBV11-2, the J call TRBJ2-3, with D perhaps TRBD2 (6 bases). Germline-derived CDR1 and CDR2 are SGHAT and FQNNGV. V was pared by 1 base and J by 5 bases, with 13 bases between. CDR3 length: 15 residues. The CDR3 DNA reads TGTGCCAGCAGCTTAGCCTGGAGGGCCGTAGATACGCAGTATTTT. Residues: CASSLAWRAVDTQYF.